These 7 T cell receptor beta chains originate from one sample sequenced in a study of T cells in Graves' hyperthyroidism and ophthalmopathy. Amplification targeted TCR beta CDR3 regions from RNA transcripts. Initially, a first-round RT-PCR of the TCR CDR3 employed the HTBI primer set. MiXCR was run by TCRdb on the multiplex PCR reads, yielding one entry per CDR3 protein. Of 300,000 to 350,000 distinct CDR3 sequences in the sample, approximately 22% were seen once. Source material: blood. The receptors were sampled from a woman in her forties or fifties with Graves' hyperthyroidism.

As regards this clonotype: A much larger clone lies one base from this, so it may be a read error. V and J are TRBV6-2 or TRBV6-3 and TRBJ1-5; weak D call: TRBD1 (5 bases). The CDR3 is made up of 14 amino acids. The V end was cut by 5 bases, the J end by 2 bases, with 10 bases between. Looked up from germline, CDR1 is MNHEY and CDR2 is SVGEGT. CDR3 sequence: CASSASGRNQPQHF. For the CDR3, the DNA is TGTGCCAGCAGTGCATCAGGGCGCAATCAGCCCCAGCATTTT.

The J gene is TRBJ2-5, the V gene TRBV3-1; 10 nucleotides line up with TRBD1. The V segment lost 7 bases and the J segment 0 bases; nucleotides outside the gene matches: 5. Germline V CDR1 and CDR2: LGHDT, YNNKEL (reference sequence). The CDR3 has 15 residues. For the CDR3, the DNA is TGTGCCAGCAACCAGGGACAGGGGTACCAAGAGACCCAGTACTTC. It yields the protein CASNQGQGYQETQYF.

The chain carries TRBV2 and TRBJ1-3; D is unclear. Germline assignment: CDR1 SNHLY and CDR2 FYNNEI. Trimming took 2 bases from V and 0 from J, leaving 8 bases between them. The CDR3 consists of 15 residues. The CDR3 region is CASSEQLVSGNTIYF. The CDR3 region has the DNA TGTGCCAGCAGTGAACAACTAGTCTCTGGAAACACCATATATTTT.

This clonotype was picked up many times. This rearrangement joins TRBV28 to TRBJ2-3, with 8 bases aligning to TRBD1. This CDR3 is 16 amino acids long. V shed 4 bases and J 1 base; nucleotides not matched to a gene: 7. CDR1 and CDR2 from the germline V gene are MDHEN and SYDVKM. CDR3 DNA: TGTGCCAGCAGTTCTGGTGTGACAGGGGGCACAGATACGCAGTATTTT. Residues: CASSSGVTGGTDTQYF.

The table lists this clonotype with many counts. In DNA form, the CDR3 reads TGTGCCAGCAGCCAAGATCAAGCCTTAGGTCTCAATGAGCAGTTCTTC. It specifies CASSQDQALGLNEQFF. The chain combines TRBV14 with TRBJ2-1; D unresolved. The V gene lost 0 bases and the J gene lost 6 bases, with 15 bases spanning the gap. The CDR3 loop spans 16 amino acids. Germline V lookup: CDR1 SGHDN, CDR2 FVKESK.

This clonotype was seen many times. This chain joins TRBV30 and TRBJ2-1; TRBD2 agrees at 8 bases. V trimming: 8 bases; J trimming: 6 bases; junction bases outside the gene matches: 6. Germline V gene sequence: CDR1 GTSNPN, CDR2 SVGIG (reference sequence). This CDR3 contains 12 residues. CDR3 sequence (DNA): TGTGCCGGCTGGGCGGGAGGCAATGAGCAGTTCTTC. Amino acids: CAGWAGGNEQFF.

V usage is TRBV7-9 and J usage is TRBJ2-1; the D is unclear. Germline V lookup: CDR1 SEHNR, CDR2 FQNEAQ (reference sequence). V was clipped by 1 base and J by 0 bases, with 10 bases between them. The CDR3 consists of 16 residues. The CDR3 bases are TGTGCCAGCAGCTTAGGGGTGCGGAGCTCCTACAATGAGCAGTTCTTC. Protein product: CASSLGVRSSYNEQFF.